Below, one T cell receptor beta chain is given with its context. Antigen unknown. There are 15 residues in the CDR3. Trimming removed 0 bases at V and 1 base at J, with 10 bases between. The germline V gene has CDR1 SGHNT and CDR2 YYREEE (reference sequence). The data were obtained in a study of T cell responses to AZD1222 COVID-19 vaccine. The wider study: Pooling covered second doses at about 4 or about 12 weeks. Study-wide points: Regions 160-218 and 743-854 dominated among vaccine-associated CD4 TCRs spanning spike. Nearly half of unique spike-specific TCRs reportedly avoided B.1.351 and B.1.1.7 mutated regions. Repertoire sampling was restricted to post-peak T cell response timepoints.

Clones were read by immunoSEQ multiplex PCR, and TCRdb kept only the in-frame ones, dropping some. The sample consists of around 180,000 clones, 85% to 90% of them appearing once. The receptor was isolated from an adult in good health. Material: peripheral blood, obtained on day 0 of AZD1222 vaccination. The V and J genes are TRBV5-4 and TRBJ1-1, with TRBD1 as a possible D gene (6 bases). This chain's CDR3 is CASSLDQDRNTEAFF. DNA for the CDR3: TGTGCCAGCAGCTTGGATCAGGACAGGAACACTGAAGCTTTCTTT.